Listed below are T cell receptor beta chains from one sample, sequenced in a study of blood T cells in healthy people across ages. MiXCR, applied by TCRdb to the 5' RACE reads, yields one record per CDR3 protein. The sample has about 1.4 million distinct CDR3 sequences, roughly 60% seen once. Material for sequencing was blood. The receptors come from a young man in good health. Each CDR3 is given with its conserved first and last residue. D genes are given only for firm matches. Rows give clone size only sometimes, using once, few, many, or a class for an expanded clone.

>TRBV7-9|.|few|TRBJ1-2
TGTGCCAGCAGCTCAACCAGGGAGAACTATGGCTACACCTTC
CASSSTRENYGYTF
>TRBV11-1|TRBD1|.|TRBJ2-1
TGTGCCAGCAACGCCGCGACAGGGTCCTACAATGAGCAGTTCTTC
CASNAATGSYNEQFF
>TRBV28|TRBD1|.|TRBJ2-3
TGTGCCAGCAGTCTTTCCCACGGACAGGAATACACAGATACGCAGTATTTT
CASSLSHGQEYTDTQYF
>TRBV20-1|TRBD1|.|TRBJ1-4
TGCAGTGCCCGTACAGGGGCAACTAATGAAAAACTGTTTTTT
CSARTGATNEKLFF
>TRBV10-3|.|.|TRBJ2-3
TGTGCCATCAGTGAGTCATCTTGGGATACGCAGTATTTT
CAISESSWDTQYF
>TRBV15|.|.|TRBJ2-7
TGTGCCACCAGCTCGGAGAGGGGCGCGTCCTACGAGCAGTACTTC
CATSSERGASYEQYF
>TRBV5-6|.|.|TRBJ2-6
TGTGCCAGCAGCCCCGCAGGCGCTTCTGGGGCCAACGTCCTGACTTTC
CASSPAGASGANVLTF
>TRBV4-3|.|.|TRBJ1-1
TGCGCCAGCAGCCAAGATCTTGGGGGGGAGAGAACTGAAGCTTTCTTT
CASSQDLGGERTEAFF
>TRBV6-2/TRBV6-3|.|few|TRBJ1-1
TGTGCCAGCGAGGAATGGACAAGGAACACTGAAGCTTTCTTT
CASEEWTRNTEAFF
>TRBV30|TRBD1|.|TRBJ1-2
TGTGCCTCCGTCTCCGGGACAGAGTTCTATGGCTACACCTTC
CASVSGTEFYGYTF
>TRBV27|.|.|TRBJ1-2
TGTGCCAGCAGTTTATCGAGTCAAACCCACTATGGCTACACCTTC
CASSLSSQTHYGYTF
>TRBV25-1|.|.|TRBJ1-2
TGTGCCAGCAGCGGGTCGGAAGGCGTCGGCTACACCTTC
CASSGSEGVGYTF
>TRBV4-2|.|once|TRBJ1-1
TGTGCCAGCAGCCAAGTACCCCCTGGGGGGGCGATGGACACTGAAGCTTTCTTT
CASSQVPPGGAMDTEAFF
>TRBV30|TRBD2|.|TRBJ2-7
TGTGCATCCGCCGGGACTAGCGCCGGCGAGCAGTACTTC
CASAGTSAGEQYF
>TRBV7-6|.|.|TRBJ2-3
TGTGCCAGCAGCTTACTTGGGAACGCAGATACGCAGTATTTT
CASSLLGNADTQYF
>TRBV29-1|.|.|TRBJ2-7
TGCAGCGTTGCGGGGATAGGGGTCGGTTTCTACGAGCAGTACTTC
CSVAGIGVGFYEQYF
>TRBV7-9|.|.|TRBJ2-1
TGTGCCAGCAGCCAACAGGGTCCCAGGGGAAGTCTGAATGAGCAGTTCTTC
CASSQQGPRGSLNEQFF
>TRBV12-3/TRBV12-4|.|.|TRBJ2-7
TGTGCCAGCAGTTTTGGGGACACCCGAAAGTACGAGCAGTACTTC
CASSFGDTRKYEQYF
>TRBV20-1|TRBD2|.|TRBJ2-7
TGCAGTGCCCCTTCACTAGCGGCCCCCTACGAGCAGTACTTC
CSAPSLAAPYEQYF
>TRBV4-2|.|few|TRBJ2-7
TGTGCCAGCAGCCAAGAAGGGTACAAAGGCGACGAGCAGTACTTC
CASSQEGYKGDEQYF
>TRBV20-1|.|.|TRBJ1-4
TGCAGTGCTGTCCCAGGGATTACGAATGAAAAACTGTTTTTT
CSAVPGITNEKLFF
>TRBV2|.|.|TRBJ2-6
TGTGCCAGCATACAACTCCAGACTGGGGCCAACGTCCTGACTTTC
CASIQLQTGANVLTF
>TRBV27|TRBD1|.|TRBJ2-7
TGTGCCAGCAGTTTACGACAGGGGTTACACTACGAGCAGTACTTC
CASSLRQGLHYEQYF
>TRBV7-6|.|.|TRBJ2-1
TGTGCCAGCAGCCCTAGGGTTCAGGGGATAGATGAGCAGTTCTTC
CASSPRVQGIDEQFF
>TRBV6-1|.|once|TRBJ1-5
TGTGCCACTACGGACGGTACCAATCAGCCCCAGCATTTT
CATTDGTNQPQHF
>TRBV25-1|.|.|TRBJ2-7
TGTGCCAGCAGTGAAGCTTACCTGGCCTACGAGCAGTACTTC
CASSEAYLAYEQYF
>TRBV6-5|.|few|TRBJ2-5
TGTGCCAGCAGAGACAACAGGGTGTTCCCAGAGACCCAGTACTTC
CASRDNRVFPETQYF
>TRBV20-1|TRBD2|.|TRBJ2-7
TGCAGTGCAAGACAAAGCGGGGGGTACGAGCAGTACTTC
CSARQSGGYEQYF
>TRBV12-3/TRBV12-4|.|once|TRBJ2-7
TGTGCCAGCAGTTTAACGGGGCTTCGTTTAACCTACAATGAGCAGTACTTC
CASSLTGLRLTYNEQYF
>TRBV10-3|.|.|TRBJ1-1
TGTGCCATCAGTTTAACAGGTGGGAACACTGAAGCTTTCTTT
CAISLTGGNTEAFF
>TRBV30|.|.|TRBJ2-7
TGTGCCTGGAGTGGACCGACCTACGAGCAGTACTTC
CAWSGPTYEQYF
>TRBV12-3/TRBV12-4|.|few|TRBJ1-2
TGTGCCAGCAGTTTAACGCTGGGGTGGCATGGCTACACCTTC
CASSLTLGWHGYTF
>TRBV18|TRBD1|.|TRBJ1-6
TGTGCCAGCGCGACAGGGGAAAGGTCACCCCTCCACTTT
CASATGERSPLHF
>TRBV4-1|.|many|TRBJ2-5
TGCGCCAGCAGCCAAGCCCCGGGACCCCAAGAGACCCAGTACTTC
CASSQAPGPQETQYF
>TRBV9|.|few|TRBJ2-7
TGTGCCAGCAGCGTAGAACCCCGACAGTTGACGTACGAGCAGTACTTC
CASSVEPRQLTYEQYF
>TRBV4-1|.|few|TRBJ1-4
TGCGCCAGCAGCCAACTACTGGGTGAAAAACTGTTTTTT
CASSQLLGEKLFF
>TRBV12-3/TRBV12-4|TRBD2|.|TRBJ2-7
TGTGCCAGCAGTCGTTCTAGCGGGAACTACGAGCAGTACTTC
CASSRSSGNYEQYF
>TRBV29-1|TRBD1|.|TRBJ2-1
TGCAGCGTCCGGGACAGCGACCTCGACTATGAGCAGTTCTTC
CSVRDSDLDYEQFF
>TRBV2|.|.|TRBJ2-1
TGTGCCAGCAGTGAAAGGGGGGGCAATGAGCAGTTCTTC
CASSERGGNEQFF
>TRBV6-6|.|.|TRBJ2-7
TGTGCCAGCAGGGAGTTTGGGAGCTCCTACGAGCAGTACTTC
CASREFGSSYEQYF
>TRBV9|.|.|TRBJ2-2
TGTGCCAGCAGGACTAACACAGGGTCGGACAGGGAGCTGTTTTTT
CASRTNTGSDRELFF